The present T cell receptor (beta chain) was sequenced within a study of breast tumors, draining lymph nodes, adjacent tissues. Points from the study as a whole: The data were judged consistent with most tumor T cells coming from lymph node and expanding in tumor. The lymph node origin of tumor T cells was framed as consistent with a hypothesis, not demonstrated. Luminal-like breast cancer showed significantly higher tumor–nontumor repertoire similarity than basal-like. Tumor repertoires ranked between lymph nodes and nontumor tissue in diversity, with V and J gene preferences.

The lymph nodes were axillary draining lymph nodes from breast cancer patients. Via MiXCR, TCRdb re-called the multiplex PCR reads, giving one row per CDR3 protein. The data contain around 230,000 distinct CDR3 sequences, less than 35% of them singletons. This clonotype was found many times. Its antigen is currently unknown. There are 15 residues in the CDR3. CDR1 is LGHDT and CDR2 is YNNKEL in the germline V gene (reference sequence). Trimming removed 5 bases from V and 8 bases from J, with 18 bases in between. The sample taken for sequencing was axillary lymph node tissue. The clonotype comes from a female donor with breast cancer. Some clones in this sample may be carry-over from other donors' samples. The chain couples TRBV3-1 to TRBJ1-4; D call uncertain. CDR3 coding DNA: TGTGCCAGCAGCAGGATTTCCGCCGGAGGGGAAAAACTGTTTTTT. Translated: CASSRISAGGEKLFF. The full variable domain, its missing parts supplied by reference TRBV3-1 and TRBJ1-4, is DTAVSQTPKYLVTQMGNDKSIKCEQNLGHDTMYWYKQDSKKFLKIMFSYNNKELIINETVPNRFSPKSPDKAHLNLHINSLELGDSAVYFCASSRISAGGEKLFFGSGTQLSVL.